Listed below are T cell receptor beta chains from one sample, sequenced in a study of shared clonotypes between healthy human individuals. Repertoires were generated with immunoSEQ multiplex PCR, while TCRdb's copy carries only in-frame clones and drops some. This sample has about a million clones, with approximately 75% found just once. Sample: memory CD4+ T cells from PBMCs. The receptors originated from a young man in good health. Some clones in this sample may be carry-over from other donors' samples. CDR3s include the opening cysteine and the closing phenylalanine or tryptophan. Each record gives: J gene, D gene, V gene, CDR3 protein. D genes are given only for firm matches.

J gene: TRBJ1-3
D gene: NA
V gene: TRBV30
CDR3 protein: CAWSVGGYSGNTIYF

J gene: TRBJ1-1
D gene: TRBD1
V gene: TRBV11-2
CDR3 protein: CASSSGGDRSTEAFF

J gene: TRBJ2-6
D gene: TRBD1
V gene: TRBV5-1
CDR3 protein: CASSLAGTGASGANVLTF

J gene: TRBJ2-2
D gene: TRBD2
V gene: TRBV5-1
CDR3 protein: CASSLISGTSTGELFF

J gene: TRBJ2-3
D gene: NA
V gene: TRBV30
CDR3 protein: CAWSPMSRTDTQYF

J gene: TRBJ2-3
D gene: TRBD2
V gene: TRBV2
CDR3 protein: CASIATSGSVDTQYF

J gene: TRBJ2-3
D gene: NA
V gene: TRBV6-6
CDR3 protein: CASSYGHEGPDTQYF

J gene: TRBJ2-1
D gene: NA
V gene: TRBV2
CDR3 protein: CASSAGRGEQFF

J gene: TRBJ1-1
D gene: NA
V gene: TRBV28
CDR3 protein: CASRLENTEAFF

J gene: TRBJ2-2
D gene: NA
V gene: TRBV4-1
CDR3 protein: CASSQVPRWELFF

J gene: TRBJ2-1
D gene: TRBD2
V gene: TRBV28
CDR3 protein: CASNRLAGHNEQFF

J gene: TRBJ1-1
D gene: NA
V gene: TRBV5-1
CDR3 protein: CASSLRSYDEAFF

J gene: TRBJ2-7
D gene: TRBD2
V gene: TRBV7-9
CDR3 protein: CASSQSTSGSLQYF

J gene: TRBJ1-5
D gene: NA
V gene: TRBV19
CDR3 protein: CASSRVRQSNQPQHF

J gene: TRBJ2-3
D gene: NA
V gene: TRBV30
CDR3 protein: CAWSVTNTQYF

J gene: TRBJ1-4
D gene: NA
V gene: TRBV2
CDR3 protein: CASNEFGATNEKLFF

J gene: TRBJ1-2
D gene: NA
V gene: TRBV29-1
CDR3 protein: CSVEDRGSGYTF

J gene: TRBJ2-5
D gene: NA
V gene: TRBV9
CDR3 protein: CASSGREYQETQYF

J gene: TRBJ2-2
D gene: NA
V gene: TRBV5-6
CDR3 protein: CASSLDRRNTGELFF

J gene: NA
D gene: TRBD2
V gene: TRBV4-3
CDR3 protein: CASSPGGGAGFYEQYF

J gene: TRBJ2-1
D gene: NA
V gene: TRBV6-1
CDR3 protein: CATTLRPQDEQFF

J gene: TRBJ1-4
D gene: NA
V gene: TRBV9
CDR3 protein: CASSVSDRAEKLFF

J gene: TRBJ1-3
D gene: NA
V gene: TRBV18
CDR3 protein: CASSPPPGNTIYF

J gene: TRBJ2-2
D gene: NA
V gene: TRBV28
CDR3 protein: CASLWDTNTGELFF

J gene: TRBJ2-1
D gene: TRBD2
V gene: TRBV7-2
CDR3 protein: CASSLGGGSYNEQFF

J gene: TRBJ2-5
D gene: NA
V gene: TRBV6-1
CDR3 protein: CASSEAWGEVTQYF

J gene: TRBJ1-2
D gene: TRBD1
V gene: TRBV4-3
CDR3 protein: CASSQGAQGIAYGYTF

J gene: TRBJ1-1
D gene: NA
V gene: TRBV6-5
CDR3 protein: CASSYKRAGNTEAFF

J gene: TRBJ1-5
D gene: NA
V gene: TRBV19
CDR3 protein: CASSIVFSSNQPQHF

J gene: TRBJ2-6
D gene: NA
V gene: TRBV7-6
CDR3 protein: CASSRTGSGANVLTF

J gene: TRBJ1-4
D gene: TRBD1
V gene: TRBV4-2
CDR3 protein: CASSQPQGAANEKLFF

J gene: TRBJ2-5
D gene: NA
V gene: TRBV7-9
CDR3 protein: CASSRTGLETQYF

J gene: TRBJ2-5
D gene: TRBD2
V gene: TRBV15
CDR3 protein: CATAPGLAVQETQYF

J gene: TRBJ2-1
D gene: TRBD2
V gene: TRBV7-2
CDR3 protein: CASSFYGTSPNEQFF

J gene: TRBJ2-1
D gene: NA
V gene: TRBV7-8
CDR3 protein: CASSLERGSNEQFF

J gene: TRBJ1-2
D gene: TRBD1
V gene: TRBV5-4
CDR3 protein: CASSLATGGNYGYTF

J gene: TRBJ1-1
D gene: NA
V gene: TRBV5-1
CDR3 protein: CASRGDSNTEAFF

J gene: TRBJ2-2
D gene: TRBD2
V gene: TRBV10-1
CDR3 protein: CASSPRTSGTTGELFF

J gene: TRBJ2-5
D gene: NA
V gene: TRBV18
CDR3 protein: CASSPFTEGFGTAQETQYF

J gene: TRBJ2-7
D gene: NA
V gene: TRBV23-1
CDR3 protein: CASFRQGGYEQYF

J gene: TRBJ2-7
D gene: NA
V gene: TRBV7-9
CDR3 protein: CASSSQGGDGYEQYF

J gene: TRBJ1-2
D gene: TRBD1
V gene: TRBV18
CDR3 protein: CASSPTDRGRNYGYTF

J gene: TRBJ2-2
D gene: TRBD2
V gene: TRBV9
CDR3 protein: CASSATGGTTGELFF

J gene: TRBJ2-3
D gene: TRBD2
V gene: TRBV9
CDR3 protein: CASSLGLAPRTDTQYF

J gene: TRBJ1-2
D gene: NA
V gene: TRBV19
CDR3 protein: CASSLIQGYGYTF

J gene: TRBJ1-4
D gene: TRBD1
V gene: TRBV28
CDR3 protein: CASRPTPGTGNEKLFF

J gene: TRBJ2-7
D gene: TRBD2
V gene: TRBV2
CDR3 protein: CASSEGGRAGYEQYF

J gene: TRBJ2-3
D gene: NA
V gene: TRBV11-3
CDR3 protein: CASADGISNTDTQYF

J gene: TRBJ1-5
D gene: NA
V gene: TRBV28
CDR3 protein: CASSFGGSNQPQHF

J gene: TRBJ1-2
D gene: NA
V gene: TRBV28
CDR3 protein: CASSFLGSGRTNYGYTF

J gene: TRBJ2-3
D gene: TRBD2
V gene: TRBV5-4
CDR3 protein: CASYPRLAGGVDTQYF

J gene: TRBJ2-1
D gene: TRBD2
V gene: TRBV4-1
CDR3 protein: CASSQQPSGSSNEQFF

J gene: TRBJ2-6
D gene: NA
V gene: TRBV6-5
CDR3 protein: CASSYRTGANVLTF

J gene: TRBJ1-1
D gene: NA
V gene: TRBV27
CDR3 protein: CASSFRRATEAFF

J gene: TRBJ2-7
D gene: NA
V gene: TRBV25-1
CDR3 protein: CASNFDRDFYEQYF